Listed below are T cell receptor beta chains from one sample, sequenced in a study of cytomegalovirus exposure and HLA in healthy donors. Assay used: immunoSEQ multiplex PCR; TCRdb lists only in-frame clones, some missing. The sample records tens of thousands of clones, just under 95% being singletons. The source material was PBMCs. The source of these receptors is a man aged 18 to 30 in good health and CMV-seronegative. CDR3s include the opening cysteine and the closing phenylalanine or tryptophan.

CDR3 | V
CASSLKGPGGSGNTIYF | TRBV27
CASSSRTGPSGNTIYF | TRBV5-1
CAIRASGTSGDSYNEQFF | TRBV10-3
CASSGPDRGDYGYTF | TRBV7-2
CSVVGVSVVEQYF | TRBV29-1
CASEDRGYGYTF | TRBV6-5
CASSESLAGDSYEQYF | TRBV10-2
CASSLTSGGPSEQYF | TRBV28
CASSGQGSALNEQYF | TRBV10-2
CASSPPERGAADTQYF | TRBV5-4
CASRPLTGNTEAFF | TRBV5-4
CASLSGTGNEQFF | TRBV28
CASSLTSGSGDEQFF | TRBV7-3
CASRKRGLAGNEQFF | TRBV11-1
CASSLPPPRTGGQLNTEAFF | TRBV7-6
CSVVLGGRLRETQYF | TRBV29-1
CASSSQTGGTEAFF | TRBV27
CASSLHPPGTGELFF | TRBV7-2
CASSFFTTGTGLSGELFF | TRBV7-9
CASSPGLAGVLREQYF | TRBV11-3
CASSPRDRGHEQFF | TRBV11-3
CAISDIRTGGNEKLFF | TRBV10-3
CASSLNREIFYEQYF | TRBV7-2
CASSLKGDSLVYEQFF | TRBV7-3
CATSRGRDRYTGELFF | TRBV15
CASSSTDRAGNTIYF | TRBV7-6
CASSFAGEYTEAFF | TRBV28
CAISEGTGVGKLFF | TRBV10-3
CSVEDHSRVGVDAVDSGNTIYF | TRBV29-1
CASSLVGDGNQPQHF | TRBV7-2
CASSLFGSNEQFF | TRBV5-1
CASSLGDNEQFF | TRBV5-4